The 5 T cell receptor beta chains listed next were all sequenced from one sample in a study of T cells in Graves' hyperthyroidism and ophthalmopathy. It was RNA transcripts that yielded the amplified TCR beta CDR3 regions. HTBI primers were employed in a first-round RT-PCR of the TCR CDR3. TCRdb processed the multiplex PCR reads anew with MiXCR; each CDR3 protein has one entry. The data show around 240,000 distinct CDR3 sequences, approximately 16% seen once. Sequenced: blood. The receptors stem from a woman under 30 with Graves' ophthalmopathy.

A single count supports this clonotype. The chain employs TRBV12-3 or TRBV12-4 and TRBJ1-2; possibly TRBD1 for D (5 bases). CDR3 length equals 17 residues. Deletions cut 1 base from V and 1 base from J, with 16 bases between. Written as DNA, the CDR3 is TGTGCCAGCAGTTTAGAACAGGCGTGGGATTTTAACTATGGCTACACCTTC. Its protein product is CASSLEQAWDFNYGYTF.

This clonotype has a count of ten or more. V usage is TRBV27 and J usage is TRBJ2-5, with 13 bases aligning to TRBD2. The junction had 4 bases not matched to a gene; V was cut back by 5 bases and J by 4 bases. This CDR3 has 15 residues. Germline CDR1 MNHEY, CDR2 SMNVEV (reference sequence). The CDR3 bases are TGTGCCAGCAGTCGGACTAGCGGGAGTGGAGAGACCCAGTACTTC. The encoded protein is CASSRTSGSGETQYF.

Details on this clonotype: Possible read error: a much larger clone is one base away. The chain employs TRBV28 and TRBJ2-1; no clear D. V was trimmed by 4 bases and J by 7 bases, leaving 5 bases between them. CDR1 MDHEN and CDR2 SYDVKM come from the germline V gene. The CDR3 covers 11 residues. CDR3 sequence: CASSSANEQFF. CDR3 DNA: TGTGCCAGCAGTTCGGCAAATGAGCAGTTCTTC.

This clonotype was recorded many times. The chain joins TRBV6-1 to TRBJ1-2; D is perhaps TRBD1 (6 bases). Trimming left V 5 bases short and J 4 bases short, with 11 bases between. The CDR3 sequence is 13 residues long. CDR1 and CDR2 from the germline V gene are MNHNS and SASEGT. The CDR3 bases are TGTGCCAGCAGTTCTGGACAGACCTATGGCTACACCTTC. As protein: CASSSGQTYGYTF.

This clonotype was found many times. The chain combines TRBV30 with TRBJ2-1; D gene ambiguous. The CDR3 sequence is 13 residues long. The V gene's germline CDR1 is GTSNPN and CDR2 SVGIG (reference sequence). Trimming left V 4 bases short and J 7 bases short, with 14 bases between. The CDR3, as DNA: TGTGCCTGGACAGCTCCTCCTACGAATGAGCAGTTCTTC. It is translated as CAWTAPPTNEQFF.